This is a list of T cell receptor beta chains from one sample in a study of patients and donors after allogeneic stem cell transplantation. Via MiXCR, TCRdb re-called the RT-PCR reads, giving one row per CDR3 protein. Of 920,000 or so distinct CDR3 sequences in the sample, approximately 19% were seen once. Input material: blood, either unsorted or a sorted T cell fraction (not recorded which). All receptors derive from a human donor who was either an allogeneic HSCT recipient or a stem cell or donor lymphocyte infusion donor (not recorded which). It is not recorded whose cells these are; they may come from a transplant donor. Both conserved end residues are part of each CDR3. A D gene is named only where the DNA matches it firmly. Expanded clones get a size class; other rows say once, few or many, or leave the size out.

J,size,V,D,DNA,CDR3
TRBJ2-3,NA,TRBV4-1,NA,TGCGCCAGCAGCCATCTAGCTAGCCCAGATACGCAGTATTTT,CASSHLASPDTQYF
TRBJ2-7,NA,TRBV7-9,NA,TGTGCCAGCAGCTTGACGACAGCCTACGAGCAGTACTTC,CASSLTTAYEQYF
TRBJ2-1,NA,TRBV2,NA,TGTGCCAGCAGTTACGGCCGAGGGGGGAGGGTTGGGGATGAGCAGTTCTTC,CASSYGRGGRVGDEQFF
TRBJ1-1,NA,TRBV18,NA,TGTGCCAGCTCGCCAGACTGGGATGAAGCTTTCTTT,CASSPDWDEAFF
TRBJ2-3,many,TRBV12-3/TRBV12-4,TRBD2,TGTGCCAGCAGTCCCGGGGGGGGGGATACGCAGTATTTT,CASSPGGGDTQYF
TRBJ1-5,NA,TRBV12-3/TRBV12-4,NA,TGTGCCAGCAGTCCCAGTTTCGGGGGCAATCAGCCCCAGCATTTT,CASSPSFGGNQPQHF
TRBJ1-6,NA,TRBV20-1,NA,TGCAGTGCTAGAGGGGGGTACCATAATTCACCCCTCCACTTT,CSARGGYHNSPLHF
TRBJ2-1,few,TRBV20-1,TRBD2,TGCAGTGCTAGGGCGACTAGCGAGCCGGCCCGCTCCTACAATGAGCAGTTCTTC,CSARATSEPARSYNEQFF
TRBJ1-6,few,TRBV12-5,NA,TGTGCTAGTGGTTTGTTAGGGGGGCCGTATTCACCCCTCCACTTT,CASGLLGGPYSPLHF
TRBJ2-7,few,TRBV7-9,TRBD2,TGTGCCAGCAGCTTAAGGGCTAGCGGAGGGAACGAGCAGTACTTC,CASSLRASGGNEQYF
TRBJ2-7,NA,TRBV20-1,NA,TGCAGTGCTACAGGGGCGCAAGACTACGAGCAGTACTTC,CSATGAQDYEQYF
TRBJ1-6,NA,TRBV13,TRBD1,TGTGCCAGCAGCCCCCGGGGACAGGGAAGCAATTCACCCCTCCACTTT,CASSPRGQGSNSPLHF
TRBJ2-1,NA,TRBV18,NA,TGTGCCAGCTCACCAGGGATGAGGAACAATGAGCAGTTCTTC,CASSPGMRNNEQFF
TRBJ2-5,NA,TRBV6-1,NA,TGTGCCAGCACCCCAAGACGGGGTGAGACCCAGTACTTC,CASTPRRGETQYF